This TCR beta chain derives from a study of PD-1 blockade in mismatch repair-deficient tumors. To note about this clone: Antigen specificity is unknown.

The TCR-sequenced patients were a few responders to pembrolizumab. Using immunoSEQ multiplex PCR, the repertoire was profiled, and TCRdb retains in-frame clones only, with some absent. The data contain about 100,000 clones, under 90% of them seen just once; the ten biggest clones take up approximately 6.7%. Germline V gene lookup returns CDR1 SQVTM and CDR2 ANQGSEA. V was trimmed by 6 bases and J by 0 bases, leaving 13 bases between them. This CDR3 has 14 amino acids. Whole-study findings and limits: After pembrolizumab, tumor-resident clones rose rapidly, then generally contracted before radiologic responses.

Specimen: peripheral blood, collected about 36 weeks after starting pembrolizumab. The TCR sequence derives from an adult with mismatch repair-deficient cancer. This chain connects TRBV29-1 to TRBJ2-3, with D tentatively TRBD1 (5 bases). The CDR3 nucleotides read TGCAGCGTGGGCAGGACAAGCAGCACAGATACGCAGTATTTT. It codes for CSVGRTSSTDTQYF.